The rows below give T cell receptor beta chains drawn from one sample of a study of neurological immune-mediated disorders. TCRdb re-called the 5' RACE reads through MiXCR, storing one row per CDR3 protein. The sample consists of approximately 30,000 distinct CDR3 sequences, around 6.3% of them appearing once. Material for sequencing was PBMCs. These receptors came from a woman in her forties or fifties in good health. CDR3s include the opening cysteine and the closing phenylalanine or tryptophan. D genes are given only for firm matches. A row's size may be missing; if present it is once, few, many or a size class.

>TRBJ2-1|many|TRBV29-1|NA
TGCAGCGTTGAGGCTTTCAAAGAGAAGTTCTTC
CSVEAFKEKFF
>TRBJ2-3|NA|TRBV28|NA
TGTGCCAGCCCAGGGAAATTAGGCGGCACAGATACGCAGTATTTT
CASPGKLGGTDTQYF
>TRBJ2-1|many|TRBV20-1|NA
TGCAGTGCTAGAACTACTAGCTGGACGACGGGGGAGCAGTTCTTC
CSARTTSWTTGEQFF
>TRBJ2-1|many|TRBV28|TRBD1
TGTGCCAGCAGCGAGGGGGACAGGGCATACAATGAGCAGTTCTTC
CASSEGDRAYNEQFF
>TRBJ2-1|many|TRBV5-1|TRBD1
TGCGCCAGCAGCTTGGACGGGACAGACTACAATGAGCAGTTCTTC
CASSLDGTDYNEQFF
>TRBJ2-7|many|TRBV3-1|NA
TGTGCCAGCAGCCAAGACAGTACTTCCTACGAGCAGTACTTC
CASSQDSTSYEQYF
>TRBJ2-7|many|TRBV6-5|TRBD2
TGTGCCAGCAGTCCGGGACTAGCGGGAGTCGCGCAGTACTTC
CASSPGLAGVAQYF
>TRBJ1-5|many|TRBV7-2|NA
TGTGCCAGCAGCTTATTTGCGGGGGCGAATCAGCCCCAGCATTTT
CASSLFAGANQPQHF
>TRBJ2-5|many|TRBV24-1|NA
TGTGCCACCAGTCGTTCCAGGGAAGAGACCCAGTACTTC
CATSRSREETQYF
>TRBJ2-1|NA|TRBV29-1|TRBD2
TGCAGCGTTGTGATAGCGGGAGGCTCCTACAATGAGCAGTTCTTC
CSVVIAGGSYNEQFF
>TRBJ2-7|many|TRBV29-1|TRBD1
TGCAGCGTGGGAATTCCGGGACAGGGGTCCTACGAGCAGTACTTC
CSVGIPGQGSYEQYF
>TRBJ2-1|many|TRBV6-5|NA
TGTGCCAGCAGTTATGCGGGGCACCCAAGGCAGTTCTTC
CASSYAGHPRQFF
>TRBJ2-5|medium-sized|TRBV6-5|NA
TGTGCCAGCAGTCGGACCCAACTCCAAGAGACCCAGTACTTC
CASSRTQLQETQYF
>TRBJ1-4|many|TRBV3-1|TRBD1
TGTGCCAGCAGCCTGGAACAGGGGGCGAATGAAAAACTGTTTTTT
CASSLEQGANEKLFF
>TRBJ1-5|many|TRBV20-1|NA
TGCAGTGCTAGAGTAGGGGACCTCGGCAATCAGCCCCAGCATTTT
CSARVGDLGNQPQHF
>TRBJ2-7|many|TRBV10-2|TRBD1
TGCGCCAGCTTTGGGGGACAGGGGGCTTCCTACGAGCAGTACTTC
CASFGGQGASYEQYF
>TRBJ1-4|many|TRBV20-1|NA
TGCAGTGCTAGAGAGGGAGAAAAACTGTTTTTT
CSAREGEKLFF
>TRBJ1-1|many|TRBV7-9|TRBD1
TGTGCCAGCAGCTACGGACAGGGGGCGCGGTTGGAAGCTTTCTTT
CASSYGQGARLEAFF
>TRBJ1-6|many|TRBV10-3|TRBD1
TGTGCCATCAGTGAGACGGGACAGATATATAATTCACCCCTCCACTTT
CAISETGQIYNSPLHF
>TRBJ2-3|many|TRBV29-1|TRBD1
TGCAGCGTCCGGGACAGCCCAGCAGGAACAGATACGCAGTATTTT
CSVRDSPAGTDTQYF
>TRBJ2-1|medium-sized|TRBV20-1|NA
TGCAGTGCTATGACCGGCTCGAGAAGTGAGCAGTTCTTC
CSAMTGSRSEQFF
>TRBJ2-1|many|TRBV12-3/TRBV12-4|NA
TGTGCCAGCAGTTCCCCCTCGATAGTAGACTCCTACAATGAGCAGTTCTTC
CASSSPSIVDSYNEQFF
>TRBJ2-3|many|TRBV7-2|TRBD2
TGTGCCAGCAGCTATTGGACTAGCGGGAGTGCTGATACGCAGTATTTT
CASSYWTSGSADTQYF